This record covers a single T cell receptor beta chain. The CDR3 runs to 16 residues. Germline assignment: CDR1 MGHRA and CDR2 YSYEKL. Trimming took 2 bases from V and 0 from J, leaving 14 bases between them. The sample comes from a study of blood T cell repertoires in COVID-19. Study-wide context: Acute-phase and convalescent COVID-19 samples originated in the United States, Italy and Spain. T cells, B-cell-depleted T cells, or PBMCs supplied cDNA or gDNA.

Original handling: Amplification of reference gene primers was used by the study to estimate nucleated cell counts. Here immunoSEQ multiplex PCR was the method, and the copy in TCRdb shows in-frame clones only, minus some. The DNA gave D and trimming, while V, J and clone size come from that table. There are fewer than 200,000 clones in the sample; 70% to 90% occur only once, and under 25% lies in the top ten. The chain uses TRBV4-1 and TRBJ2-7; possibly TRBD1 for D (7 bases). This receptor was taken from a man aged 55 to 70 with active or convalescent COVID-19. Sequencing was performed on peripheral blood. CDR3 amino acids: CASSQSGGTVSYEQYF. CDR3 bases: TGCGCCAGCAGCCAATCTGGGGGGACAGTCTCCTACGAGCAGTACTTC.